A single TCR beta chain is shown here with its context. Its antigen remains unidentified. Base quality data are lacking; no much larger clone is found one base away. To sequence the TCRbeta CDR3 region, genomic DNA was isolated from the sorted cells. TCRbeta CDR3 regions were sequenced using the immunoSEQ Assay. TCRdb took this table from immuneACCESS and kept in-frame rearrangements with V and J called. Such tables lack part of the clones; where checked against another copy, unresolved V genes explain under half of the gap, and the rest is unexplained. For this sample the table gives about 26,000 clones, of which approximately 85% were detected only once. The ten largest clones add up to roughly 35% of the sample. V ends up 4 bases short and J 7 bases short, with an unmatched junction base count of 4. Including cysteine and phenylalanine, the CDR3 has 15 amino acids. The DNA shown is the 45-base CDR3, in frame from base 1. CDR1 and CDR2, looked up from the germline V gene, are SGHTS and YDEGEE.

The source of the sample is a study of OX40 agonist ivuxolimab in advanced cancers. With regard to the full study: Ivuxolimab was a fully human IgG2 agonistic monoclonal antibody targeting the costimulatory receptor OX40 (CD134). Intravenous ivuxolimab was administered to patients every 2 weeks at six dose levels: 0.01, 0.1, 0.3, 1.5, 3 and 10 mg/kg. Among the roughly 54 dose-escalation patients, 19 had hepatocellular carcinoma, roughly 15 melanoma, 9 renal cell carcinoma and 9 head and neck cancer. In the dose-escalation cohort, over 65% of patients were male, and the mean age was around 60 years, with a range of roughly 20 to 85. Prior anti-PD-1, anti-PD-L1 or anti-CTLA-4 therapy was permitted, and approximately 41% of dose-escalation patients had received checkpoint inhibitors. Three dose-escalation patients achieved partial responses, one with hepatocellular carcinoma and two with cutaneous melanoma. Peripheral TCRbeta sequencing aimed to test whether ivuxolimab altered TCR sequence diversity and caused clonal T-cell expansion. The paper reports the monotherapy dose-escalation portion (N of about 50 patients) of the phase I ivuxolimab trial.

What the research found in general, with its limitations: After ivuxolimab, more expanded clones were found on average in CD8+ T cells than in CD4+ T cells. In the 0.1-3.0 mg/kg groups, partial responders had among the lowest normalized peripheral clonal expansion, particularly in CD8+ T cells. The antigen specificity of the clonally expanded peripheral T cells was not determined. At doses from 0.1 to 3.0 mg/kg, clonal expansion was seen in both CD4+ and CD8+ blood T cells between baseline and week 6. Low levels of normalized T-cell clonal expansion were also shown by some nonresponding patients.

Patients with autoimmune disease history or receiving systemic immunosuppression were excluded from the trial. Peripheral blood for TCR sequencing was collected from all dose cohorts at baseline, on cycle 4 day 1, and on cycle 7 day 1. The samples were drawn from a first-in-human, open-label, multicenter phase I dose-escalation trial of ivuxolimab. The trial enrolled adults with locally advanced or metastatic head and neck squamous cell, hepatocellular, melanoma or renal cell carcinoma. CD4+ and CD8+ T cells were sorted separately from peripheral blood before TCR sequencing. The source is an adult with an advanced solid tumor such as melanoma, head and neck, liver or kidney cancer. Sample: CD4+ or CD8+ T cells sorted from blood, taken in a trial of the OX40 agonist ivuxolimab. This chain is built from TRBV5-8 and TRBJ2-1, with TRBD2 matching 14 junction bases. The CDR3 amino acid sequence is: CASSPGTSGSNEQFF. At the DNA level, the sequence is TGTGCCAGCAGCCCCGGGACTAGCGGGAGTAATGAGCAGTTCTTC. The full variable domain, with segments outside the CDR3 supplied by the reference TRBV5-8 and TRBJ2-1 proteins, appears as EAGVTQSPTHLIKTRGQQATLRCSPISGHTSVYWYQQALGLGLQFLLWYDEGEERNRGNFPPRFSGRQFPNYSSELNVNALELEDSALYLCASSPGTSGSNEQFFGPGTRLTVL.